A selection of T cell receptor beta chains follows, all from one sample in a study of blood T cell repertoires in COVID-19. Assay used: immunoSEQ multiplex PCR; TCRdb lists only in-frame clones, some missing. The sample has under 200,000 clones, around 90% seen once; the top ten hold under 3%. The specimen was peripheral blood. The origin of the receptors is a woman older than 75 with COVID-19, enrolled during active disease. CDR3s include the opening cysteine and the closing phenylalanine or tryptophan. The order of the fields is CDR3 protein, CDR3 DNA, clone size, V gene, D gene, J gene. The D gene is left open where the match is weak. Only some rows state a clone size, as once, few, many or a class for expanded clones.

CASSQAGLAGARGTQYF,TGTGCCAGCAGCCAAGCAGGGCTAGCGGGGGCCCGCGGGACGCAGTATTTT,-,TRBV3-1/TRBV3-2,TRBD2,TRBJ2-3
CASSQLRGQGSAKNIQYF,TGTGCCAGCAGCCAATTGAGGGGACAGGGGTCGGCCAAAAACATTCAGTACTTC,-,TRBV16,TRBD1,TRBJ2-4
CASSYPIGTGGNQPQHF,TGTGCCAGCAGTTACCCCATCGGGACAGGGGGCAATCAGCCCCAGCATTTT,once,TRBV6-2/TRBV6-3,TRBD1,TRBJ1-5
CASSITANTEAFF,TGTGCCAGCAGTATCACAGCGAACACTGAAGCTTTCTTT,-,TRBV12-3/TRBV12-4,-,TRBJ1-1
CASSPSGTGVYNSPLHF,TGTGCCAGCAGCCCGTCCGGGACAGGGGTCTATAATTCACCCCTCCACTTT,-,TRBV11-2,TRBD1,TRBJ1-6
CASSGTSKYEQYF,TGTGCCAGCAGCGGGACTAGTAAGTACGAGCAGTACTTC,-,TRBV7-9,TRBD2,TRBJ2-7
CASSFGATAYQPQHF,TGTGCCAGCAGTTTTGGGGCGACGGCTTATCAGCCCCAGCATTTT,few,TRBV28,-,TRBJ1-5
CASSPGVESNEKLFF,TGCGCCAGCAGCCCGGGTGTTGAGAGTAATGAAAAACTGTTTTTT,-,TRBV5-1,-,TRBJ1-4
CATSREGPQHF,TGTGCCACCAGCAGGGAGGGACCCCAGCATTTT,-,TRBV15,-,TRBJ1-5
CASSLGVQETQYF,TGTGCCAGCAGCTTGGGAGTCCAAGAGACCCAGTACTTC,-,TRBV11-3,-,TRBJ2-5
CASIPVGQGASYEQYF,TGTGCCAGCATCCCCGTCGGACAGGGGGCTTCCTACGAGCAGTACTTC,-,TRBV7-9,TRBD1,TRBJ2-7
CASSQGTSGLPGELFF,TGCGCCAGCAGCCAAGGGACTAGCGGGTTACCCGGGGAGCTGTTTTTT,-,TRBV4-3,TRBD2,TRBJ2-2
CATSRDREILNTEAFF,TGTGCCACCAGCAGAGATCGGGAGATCCTGAACACTGAAGCTTTCTTT,-,TRBV15,-,TRBJ1-1
CASSLSGSPTDTQYF,TGTGCCAGCAGCTTAAGTGGGAGTCCCACAGATACGCAGTATTTT,few,TRBV7-2,-,TRBJ2-3
CASRRDRSSYEQYF,TGTGCCAGCAGGAGGGACAGGAGCTCCTACGAGCAGTACTTC,-,TRBV7-2,TRBD1,TRBJ2-7